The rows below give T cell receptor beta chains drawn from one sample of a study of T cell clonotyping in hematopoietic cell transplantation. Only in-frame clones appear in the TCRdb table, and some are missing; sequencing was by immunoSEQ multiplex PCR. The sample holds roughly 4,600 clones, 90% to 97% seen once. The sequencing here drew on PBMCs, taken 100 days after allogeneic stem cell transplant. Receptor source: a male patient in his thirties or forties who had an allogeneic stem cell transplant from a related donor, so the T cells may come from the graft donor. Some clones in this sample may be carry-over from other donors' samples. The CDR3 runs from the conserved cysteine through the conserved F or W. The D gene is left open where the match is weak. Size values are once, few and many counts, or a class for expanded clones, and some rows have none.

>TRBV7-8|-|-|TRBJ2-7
CASSSQSGNEQYF
TGTGCCAGCAGCTCCCAATCCGGCAACGAGCAGTACTTC
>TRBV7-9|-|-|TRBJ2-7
CASTLGDEQYF
TGTGCCAGCACCCTTGGCGACGAGCAGTACTTC
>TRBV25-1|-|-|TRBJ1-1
CASSEYGNTEAFF
TGTGCCAGCAGTGAATATGGGAACACTGAAGCTTTCTTT
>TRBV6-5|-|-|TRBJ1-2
CASRRDTAPSGGYTF
TGTGCCAGCAGACGGGACACCGCCCCTTCGGGTGGCTACACCTTC
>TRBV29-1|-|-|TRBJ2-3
CSVAVPDTQYF
TGCAGCGTTGCTGTGCCAGATACGCAGTATTTT
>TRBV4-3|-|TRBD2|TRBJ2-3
CASSPQRTSGSTDTQYF
TGCGCCAGCAGCCCTCAGAGGACTAGCGGGAGCACAGATACGCAGTATTTT
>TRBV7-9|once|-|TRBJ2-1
CASGVFLSSYNEQFF
TGTGCCAGCGGCGTATTTTTAAGTTCCTACAATGAGCAGTTCTTC
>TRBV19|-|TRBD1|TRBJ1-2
CASTTQQGATNYGYTF
TGTGCCAGTACTACCCAACAGGGGGCTACTAACTATGGCTACACCTTC
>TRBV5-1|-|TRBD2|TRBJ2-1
CASGGTSPSYNEQFF
TGCGCCAGCGGTGGGACTAGCCCCTCCTACAATGAGCAGTTCTTC
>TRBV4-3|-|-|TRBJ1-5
CARWPQHF
TGCGCCAGGTGGCCCCAGCATTTT
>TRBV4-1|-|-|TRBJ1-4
CASSQDRVGLGEKLFF
TGCGCCAGCAGCCAAGATCGGGTAGGGTTAGGTGAAAAACTGTTTTTT
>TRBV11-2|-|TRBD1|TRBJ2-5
CASSSGQVKETQYF
TGTGCCAGCAGCTCGGGACAGGTGAAAGAGACCCAGTACTTC
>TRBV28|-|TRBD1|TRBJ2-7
CASSFGRGPYEQYF
TGTGCCAGCAGTTTCGGCAGGGGGCCCTACGAGCAGTACTTC
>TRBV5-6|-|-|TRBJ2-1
CASSLGRGHNEQFF
TGTGCCAGCAGCTTGGGGAGGGGCCACAATGAGCAGTTCTTC
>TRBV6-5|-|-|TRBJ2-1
CASSFGQSSYNEQFF
TGTGCCAGCAGTTTCGGACAGAGCTCCTACAATGAGCAGTTCTTC
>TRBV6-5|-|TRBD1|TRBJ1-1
CASSLGQGSEAFF
TGTGCCAGCAGCCTGGGACAGGGCTCTGAAGCTTTCTTT
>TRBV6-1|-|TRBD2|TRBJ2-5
CASSGQLAGVGQETQYF
TGTGCCAGCAGTGGGCAACTAGCGGGGGTGGGTCAAGAGACCCAGTACTTC
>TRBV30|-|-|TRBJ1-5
CAWSVRWLNQPQHF
TGTGCCTGGAGTGTACGATGGTTGAATCAGCCCCAGCATTTT
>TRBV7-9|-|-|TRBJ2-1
CASSPGGPGPIGVQFF
TGTGCCAGCAGCCCAGGCGGGCCCGGGCCCATTGGCGTGCAGTTCTTC
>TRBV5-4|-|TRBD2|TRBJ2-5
CASSPNSGEGETQYF
TGTGCCAGCAGCCCCAACAGCGGGGAAGGAGAGACCCAGTACTTC
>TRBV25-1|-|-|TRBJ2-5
CASSEVYGGETQYF
TGTGCCAGCAGTGAAGTCTATGGGGGAGAGACCCAGTACTTC
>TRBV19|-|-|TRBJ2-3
CASSMVPGATQYF
TGTGCCAGTAGTATGGTGCCGGGAGCTACGCAGTATTTT
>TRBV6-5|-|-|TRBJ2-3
CASRLPGSGDTQYF
TGTGCCAGCAGACTGCCTGGTAGCGGAGATACGCAGTATTTT
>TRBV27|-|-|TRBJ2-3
CASSFGVPPDTQYF
TGTGCCAGCAGTTTTGGTGTACCCCCAGATACGCAGTATTTT
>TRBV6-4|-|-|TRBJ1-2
CASSDSALVYGYTF
TGTGCCAGCAGTGACTCTGCCCTAGTGTATGGCTACACCTTC
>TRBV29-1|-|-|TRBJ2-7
CSISGNLAEQYF
TGCAGCATTTCGGGGAACCTTGCCGAGCAGTACTTC
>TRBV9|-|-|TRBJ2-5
CASSGLIGETQYF
TGTGCCAGCAGCGGGTTAATAGGAGAGACCCAGTACTTC
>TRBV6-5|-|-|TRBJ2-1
CASSYSPVNEQFF
TGTGCCAGCAGTTACTCCCCGGTAAATGAGCAGTTCTTC
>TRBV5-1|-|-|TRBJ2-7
CASSLSADGAYEQYF
TGCGCCAGCAGCTTGTCGGCGGACGGAGCCTACGAGCAGTACTTC
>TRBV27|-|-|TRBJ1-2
CASFGRDNYGYTF
TGTGCCAGCTTTGGCAGAGATAACTATGGCTACACCTTC
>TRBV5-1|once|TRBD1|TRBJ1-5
CASSLGGQGSGQPQHF
TGCGCCAGCAGCTTGGGGGGACAGGGGTCCGGTCAGCCCCAGCATTTT
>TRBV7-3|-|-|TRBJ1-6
CASSPGSSYNSPLHF
TGTGCCAGCAGCCCAGGCAGCTCCTATAATTCACCCCTCCACTTT
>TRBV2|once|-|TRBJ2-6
CASSERISGANVLTF
TGTGCCAGCAGTGAACGAATCTCTGGGGCCAACGTCCTGACTTTC
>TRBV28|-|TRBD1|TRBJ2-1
CASSPTTGISSYNEQFF
TGTGCCAGCAGTCCGACGACAGGGATTAGCTCCTACAATGAGCAGTTCTTC
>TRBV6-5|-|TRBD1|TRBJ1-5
CASSRDRSNQPQHF
TGTGCCAGCAGTCGGGACAGAAGCAATCAGCCCCAGCATTTT
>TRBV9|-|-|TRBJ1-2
CASSVGRTRYGYTF
TGTGCCAGCAGCGTAGGGCGCACTCGCTATGGCTACACCTTC
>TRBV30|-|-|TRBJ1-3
CAWSVVNSGNTIYF
TGTGCCTGGAGTGTGGTGAACTCTGGAAACACCATATATTTT
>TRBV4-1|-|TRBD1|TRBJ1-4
CASSQTGAPNEKLFF
TGCGCCAGCAGCCAGACAGGGGCCCCGAATGAAAAACTGTTTTTT
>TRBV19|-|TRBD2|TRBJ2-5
CASSIAGTSKETQYF
TGTGCCAGTAGTATCGCCGGGACTAGCAAAGAGACCCAGTACTTC
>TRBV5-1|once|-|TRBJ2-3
CASSMGVVDTQYF
TGCGCCAGCAGCATGGGGGTGGTAGATACGCAGTATTTT
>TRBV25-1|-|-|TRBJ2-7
CASSGGPGKGTYEQYF
TGTGCCAGCAGTGGAGGTCCGGGGAAAGGGACCTACGAGCAGTACTTC
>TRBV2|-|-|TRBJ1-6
CASRLAGAIIYNSPLHF
TGTGCCAGCAGGCTAGCCGGGGCGATAATCTATAATTCACCCCTCCACTTT
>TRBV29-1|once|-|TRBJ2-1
CSVGRDSYNEQFF
TGCAGCGTTGGGAGAGACTCCTACAATGAGCAGTTCTTC
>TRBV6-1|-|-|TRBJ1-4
CAILPGEKLFF
TGTGCCATTCTTCCAGGCGAAAAACTGTTTTTT
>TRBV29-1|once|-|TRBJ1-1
CSVARALRAEAFF
TGCAGCGTTGCTCGAGCCCTGAGGGCTGAAGCTTTCTTT
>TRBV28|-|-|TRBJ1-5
CATRGANQPQHF
TGTGCCACCCGGGGGGCCAATCAGCCCCAGCATTTT
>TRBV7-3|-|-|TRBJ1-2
CASSSPGADYGYTF
TGTGCCAGCAGCTCCCCGGGGGCTGACTATGGCTACACCTTC
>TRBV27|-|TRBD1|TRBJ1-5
CASSRDRKLSNQPQHF
TGTGCCAGCAGCCGGGACAGGAAACTTAGCAATCAGCCCCAGCATTTT
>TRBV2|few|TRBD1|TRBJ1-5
CARGGTGGNQPQHF
TGTGCCAGGGGAGGTACAGGGGGAAATCAGCCCCAGCATTTT
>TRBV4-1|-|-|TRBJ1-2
CASSQDKGMLGYTF
TGCGCCAGCAGCCAAGATAAAGGGATGCTTGGCTACACCTTC
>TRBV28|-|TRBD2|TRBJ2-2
CASRPGLANTGELFF
TGTGCCAGCAGACCCGGACTAGCAAACACCGGGGAGCTGTTTTTT
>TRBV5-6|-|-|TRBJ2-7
CASRQCPTYEQYF
TGTGCCAGCAGACAGTGTCCCACCTACGAGCAGTACTTC
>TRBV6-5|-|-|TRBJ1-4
CASSWGLWNEKLFF
TGTGCCAGCAGTTGGGGCCTCTGGAATGAAAAACTGTTTTTT
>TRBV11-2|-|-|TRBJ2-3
CASSTFRDTQYF
TGTGCCAGCAGCACTTTCCGGGATACGCAGTATTTT
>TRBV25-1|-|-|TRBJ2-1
CASSATWAAGNEQFF
TGTGCCAGCAGCGCTACTTGGGCGGCAGGGAATGAGCAGTTCTTC
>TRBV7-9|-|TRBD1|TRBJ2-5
CASSYPRTGDQETQYF
TGTGCCAGCAGCTACCCCCGGACAGGGGACCAAGAGACCCAGTACTTC
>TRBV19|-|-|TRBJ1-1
CASSTGRREAFF
TGTGCCAGTAGTACAGGGAGACGAGAAGCTTTCTTT
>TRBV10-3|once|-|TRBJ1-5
CAISGTKVNQPQHF
TGTGCCATCAGTGGGACAAAAGTCAATCAGCCCCAGCATTTT
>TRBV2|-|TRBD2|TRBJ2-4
CASSGGTSWKNIQYF
TGTGCCAGCAGCGGCGGGACTAGCTGGAAAAACATTCAGTACTTC
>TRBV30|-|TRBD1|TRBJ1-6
CAWGTGTGTNSPLHF
TGTGCCTGGGGCACCGGGACAGGGACCAATTCACCCCTCCACTTT